The 23 T cell receptor beta chains in this list originate from one sample, sequenced in a study of shared clonotypes between healthy human individuals. Some clones are missing from TCRdb's copy, which holds only in-frame ones; the method was immunoSEQ multiplex PCR. This repertoire shows approximately 530,000 clones, around 96% found once; its top ten account for under 0.065%. Sequences were obtained from naive CD4+ T cells sorted from blood. As for subset: CD45RA+ positively selected. The source of these receptors is a woman under 40 in good health.

The genes are TRBV11-3 and TRBJ2-1; no definite D call. The V end lost 4 bases, the J end lost 8 bases, and 12 bases lay between the germline ends. CDR3 length equals 13 residues. Germline V gives CDR1 SGHNT, CDR2 YENEEA. The chain's CDR3 is CASSSTQVDEQFF. The CDR3 bases are TGTGCCAGCAGCTCCACCCAGGTCGATGAGCAGTTCTTC. The complete variable domain, with remaining parts taken from reference TRBV11-3 and TRBJ2-1, reads EAGVVQSPRYKIIEKKQPVAFWCNPISGHNTLYWYLQNLGQGPELLIRYENEEAVDDSQLPKDRFSAERLKGVDSTLKIQPAELGDSAVYLCASSSTQVDEQFFGPGTRLTVL.

V is TRBV4-1 and J is TRBJ2-4, with D perhaps matching TRBD1 (5 bases). This CDR3 contains 17 residues. In germline, CDR1 is MGHRA, CDR2 YSYEKL. Trimming cost V 2 bases and J 0 bases, with 14 bases left between them. The chain's CDR3 is CASSQPTGSLAKNIQYF. CDR3 nucleotide sequence: TGCGCCAGCAGCCAACCCACAGGATCCCTAGCCAAAAACATTCAGTACTTC.

The rearrangement uses TRBV15 and TRBJ2-7; perhaps D is TRBD1 or TRBD2 (5 bases each). The CDR3 has 16 amino acids. The germline CDR1 and CDR2 sequences are LNHNV and YYDKDF (reference sequence). Between the trimmed V and J ends, which lost 2 bases and 5 bases, there was a span of 19 bases. CDR3 sequence: CATSRLPGRQSDEQYF. CDR3 bases: TGTGCCACCAGCAGATTACCGGGGCGCCAATCGGACGAGCAGTACTTC.

The J gene is TRBJ2-7, the V gene TRBV5-1; perhaps TRBD2 as D (5 bases). The CDR3 has 14 residues. CDR1 and CDR2 from the germline V gene are SGHRS and YFSETQ. V gave up 4 bases and J gave up 3 bases, with 14 bases separating them. The CDR3 DNA reads TGCGCCAGCAGCCCGACTACCCACCACTACGAGCAGTACTTC. Amino acids: CASSPTTHHYEQYF.

In the case of this clone: Distinct nucleotide sequences in the sample also encode this CDR3. This chain connects TRBV28 to TRBJ1-2; weak D call: TRBD1 (6 bases). CDR3 length equals 13 residues. The V gene lost 6 bases and the J gene lost 4 bases, with 12 bases spanning the gap. The germline CDR1 and CDR2 sequences are MDHEN and SYDVKM. The CDR3 protein is CASSLQGPYGYTF. The CDR3 coding sequence is TGTGCCAGCAGCCTACAGGGACCCTATGGCTACACCTTC.

This rearrangement joins TRBV27 to TRBJ2-1; possibly TRBD1 for D (5 bases). Germline CDR1 and CDR2: MNHEY and SMNVEV (reference sequence). There are 14 residues in the CDR3. V gave up 7 bases and J gave up 6 bases, with 16 bases separating them. In nucleotides, the CDR3 is TGTGCCAGCAACCCCGCGCCAGGGTCCAATGAGCAGTTCTTC. Its translation: CASNPAPGSNEQFF.

The J gene is TRBJ1-2, the V gene TRBV14, with D perhaps TRBD1 (5 bases). The V and J ends lost 5 bases and 5 bases respectively, with 15 bases between them. Germline CDR1 reads SGHDN; CDR2 reads FVKESK. This CDR3 comprises 14 residues. The CDR3 coding sequence is TGTGCCAGCAGCAGCTTCAGGGATGGGTATGGCTACACCTTC. It is translated as CASSSFRDGYGYTF.

The V gene is TRBV9, the J gene TRBJ2-7, with 11 bases fitting TRBD2. Per germline, CDR1 SGDLS and CDR2 YYNGEE. The CDR3 has 18 residues. After removal of 0 bases from V and 6 bases from J, the junction contained 14 bases not matched to a gene. This CDR3 reads CASSVGGLWASGRSEQYF. The DNA of the CDR3 is TGTGCCAGCAGCGTAGGGGGCCTTTGGGCTAGCGGGAGGTCCGAGCAGTACTTC. Using reference TRBV9 and TRBJ2-7 for the parts outside the CDR3, the full variable domain is DSGVTQTPKHLITATGQRVTLRCSPRSGDLSVYWYQQSLDQGLQFLIQYYNGEERAKGNILERFSAQQFPDLHSELNLSSLELGDSALYFCASSVGGLWASGRSEQYFGPGTRLTVT.

The gene calls are TRBV18 and TRBJ1-4; the D gene is possibly TRBD1 (5 bases). Germline V lookup: CDR1 KGHSH, CDR2 LQKENI. V lost 3 bases and J lost 6, with 11 bases in between. CDR3 length: 14 residues. The CDR3 loop reads CASSPRDGDEKLFF. CDR3 bases: TGTGCCAGCTCACCGAGGGACGGAGATGAAAAACTGTTTTTT.

This sequence joins TRBV7-9 and TRBJ1-3; possibly TRBD1 for D (5 bases). Germline assignment: CDR1 SEHNR and CDR2 FQNEAQ (reference sequence). The CDR3 has 16 residues. V lost 1 base and J lost 4, with 14 bases in between. CDR3 in DNA: TGTGCCAGCAGCTTAGAATATCAAGGGGAGGGAAACACCATATATTTT. Amino acid sequence: CASSLEYQGEGNTIYF.

As to this clone: Other DNA sequences of this sample code for an identical CDR3. V is TRBV28 and J is TRBJ2-6, with D tentatively TRBD1 or TRBD2 (7 bases each). Germline V gives CDR1 MDHEN, CDR2 SYDVKM. V shed 5 bases and J shed 2 bases, with 10 bases lying between them. This CDR3 contains 15 residues. The DNA of the CDR3 is TGTGCCAGCAGTCAGGGGGGGGCTGGGGCCAACGTCCTGACTTTC. Its protein is CASSQGGAGANVLTF.

J is TRBJ2-1 and V is TRBV5-4; TRBD2 agrees at 8 bases. CDR1 and CDR2 from the germline V gene are SGHNT and YYREEE (reference sequence). With V trimmed by 3 bases and J by 8 bases, 10 bases remained unmatched. CDR3 length equals 15 residues. The CDR3 is CASSSGTRGIDEQFF. The CDR3 DNA follows: TGTGCCAGCAGCTCCGGGACTAGAGGAATAGATGAGCAGTTCTTC. The variable domain in full, with the rest retrieved from reference TRBV5-4 and TRBJ2-1, is ETGVTQSPTHLIKTRGQQVTLRCSSQSGHNTVSWYQQALGQGPQFIFQYYREEENGRGNFPPRFSGLQFPNYSSELNVNALELDDSALYLCASSSGTRGIDEQFFGPGTRLTVL.

The CDR3 loop reads CASVEPNTGELFF. CDR3 coding DNA: TGTGCCAGCGTTGAGCCGAACACCGGGGAGCTGTTTTTT. V usage is TRBV6-1 and J usage is TRBJ2-2, with D uncertain. Trimming removed 8 bases at V and 0 bases at J, with 7 bases between. CDR1 is MNHNS and CDR2 is SASEGT in the germline V gene. This CDR3 region has 13 residues.

This sequence joins TRBV7-3 and TRBJ2-1, with D possibly being TRBD2 (6 bases). CDR3 length: 14 amino acids. Germline loops: CDR1 SGHTA, CDR2 FQGTGA. Trimming stripped 2 bases from V and 10 bases from J, with 15 bases between. Here the CDR3 reads CASSLSADSGEQFF. CDR3 coding DNA: TGTGCCAGCAGCTTATCAGCTGACAGCGGGGAGCAGTTCTTC.

CDR3 in amino acids: CASSLGDAGRYEQYF. Written as DNA, the CDR3 is TGTGCCAGCAGTTTAGGGGACGCCGGGCGGTACGAGCAGTACTTC. This chain connects TRBV28 to TRBJ2-7; D may be TRBD1 or TRBD2 (5 bases each). The V end lost 2 bases, the J end lost 4 bases, and 15 bases lay between the germline ends. Germline CDR1 is MDHEN and CDR2 is SYDVKM. The CDR3 has 15 amino acids.

The chain carries TRBV11-2 and TRBJ1-3, with 8 bases aligning to TRBD1. This CDR3 has 15 amino acids. V shed 5 bases and J 0 bases; nucleotides not matched to a gene: 3. CDR1 and CDR2 from the germline V gene are SGHAT and FQNNGV. CDR3 protein: CASSQGAYSGNTIYF. The DNA for the CDR3 is TGTGCCAGCAGCCAGGGGGCCTACTCTGGAAACACCATATATTTT.

V gene TRBV6-5 combines with J gene TRBJ2-3; D tentatively fits TRBD1 or TRBD2 (5 bases each). Trimming removed 2 bases from V and 4 bases from J, with 16 bases in between. The CDR3 is 16 residues long. Germline V gene data show CDR1 as MNHEY and CDR2 as SVGAGI. This chain's CDR3 is CASSYTGTRAPDTQYF. In DNA, the CDR3 is TGTGCCAGCAGTTACACCGGGACGCGAGCGCCAGATACGCAGTATTTT.

The chain uses TRBV7-3 and TRBJ2-1, with a weak D call TRBD2 (6 bases). The ends were cut back, 5 bases at V and 6 bases at J, with 20 bases in the middle. CDR3 length: 16 residues. From germline, CDR1 is SGHTA and CDR2 FQGTGA. The CDR3 reads CASSPRSSVRGNEQFF. The CDR3 region has the DNA TGTGCCAGCAGCCCACGCTCTAGCGTTCGGGGCAATGAGCAGTTCTTC.

This rearrangement joins TRBV25-1 to TRBJ2-7; D tentatively reads TRBD1 or TRBD2 (5 bases each). V was cut by 3 bases and J by 3 bases, with 12 bases left in between. Germline CDR1 MGHDK, CDR2 SYGVNS. The CDR3 is made up of 14 amino acids. In DNA, the CDR3 is TGTGCCAGCAGTGATCCGGGACCCAGCTACGAGCAGTACTTC. Amino acid sequence: CASSDPGPSYEQYF.

This chain uses TRBV6-1 with TRBJ2-3; 7 bases map to TRBD1. CDR1 and CDR2 (germline): MNHNS, SASEGT. There are 13 residues in the CDR3. Trimming removed 7 bases from V and 4 bases from J; junction bases left unmatched: 5. DNA for the CDR3: TGTGCCAGCAAGTTAGGGGGCCCAGATACGCAGTATTTT. Its translation is CASKLGGPDTQYF.

The chain has TRBV28 and TRBJ2-7; D is possibly TRBD1 (5 bases). The germline V gene encodes CDR1 MDHEN and CDR2 SYDVKM. Trimming shortened V by 4 bases and J by 4 bases, and 17 bases separated the two germline ends. This CDR3 comprises 15 residues. In DNA, the CDR3 is TGTGCCAGCAGTTGGGGCCGACAGAATCGGTACGAGCAGTACTTC. This sequence encodes CASSWGRQNRYEQYF.

This clone was recorded only once. The rearrangement uses TRBV7-2 and TRBJ2-7; TRBD1 or TRBD2 may be the D gene (5 bases each). Germline values: CDR1 SGHTA, CDR2 FQGNSA. Trimming left V 1 base short and J 2 bases short, with 12 bases between. The CDR3 totals 15 residues. CDR3: CASSLVGEGTYEQYF. CDR3 sequence (DNA): TGTGCCAGCAGCTTAGTGGGAGAGGGGACCTACGAGCAGTACTTC.

The chain carries TRBV27 and TRBJ2-1; D remains unclear. The germline CDR1 and CDR2 sequences are MNHEY and SMNVEV (reference sequence). V was cut by 2 bases and J by 6 bases, with 14 bases left in between. The CDR3 has 15 amino acids. CDR3 region: CASSLGRAKVNEQFF. The CDR3 DNA reads TGTGCCAGCAGTTTAGGAAGGGCCAAGGTCAATGAGCAGTTCTTC.